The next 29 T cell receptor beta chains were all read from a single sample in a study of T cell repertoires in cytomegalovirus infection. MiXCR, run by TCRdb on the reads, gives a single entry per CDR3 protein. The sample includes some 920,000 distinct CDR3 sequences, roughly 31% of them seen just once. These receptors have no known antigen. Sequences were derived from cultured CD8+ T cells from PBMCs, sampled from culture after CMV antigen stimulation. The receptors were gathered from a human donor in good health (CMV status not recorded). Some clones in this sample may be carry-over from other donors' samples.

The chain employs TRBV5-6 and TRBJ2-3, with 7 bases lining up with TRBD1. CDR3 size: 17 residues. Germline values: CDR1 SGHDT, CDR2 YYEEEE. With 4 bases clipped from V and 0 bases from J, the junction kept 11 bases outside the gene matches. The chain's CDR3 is CASSLMDRRPSTDTQYF. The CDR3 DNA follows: TGTGCCAGCAGCCTTATGGACAGGAGACCTAGCACAGATACGCAGTATTTT.

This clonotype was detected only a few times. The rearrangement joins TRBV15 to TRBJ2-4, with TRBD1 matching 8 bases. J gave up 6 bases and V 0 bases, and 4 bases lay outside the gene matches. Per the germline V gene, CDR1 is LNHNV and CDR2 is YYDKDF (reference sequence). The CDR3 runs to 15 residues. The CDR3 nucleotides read TGTGCCACCAGCAGAGACAGGGGGCGAGGAAACATTCAGTACTTC. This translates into CATSRDRGRGNIQYF.

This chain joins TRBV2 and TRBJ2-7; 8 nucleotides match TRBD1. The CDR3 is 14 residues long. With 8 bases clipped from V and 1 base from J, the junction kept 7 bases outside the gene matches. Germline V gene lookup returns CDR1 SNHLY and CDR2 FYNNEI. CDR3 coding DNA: TGTGCCAGCGTTGGGACAGGTTTTTCCTACGAGCAGTACTTC. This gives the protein CASVGTGFSYEQYF.

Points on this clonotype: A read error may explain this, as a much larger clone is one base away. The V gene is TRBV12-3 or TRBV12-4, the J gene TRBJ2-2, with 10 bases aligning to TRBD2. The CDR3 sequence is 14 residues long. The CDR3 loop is CVSSLAGVTGELFF. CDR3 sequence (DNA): TGTGTCAGCAGTCTAGCGGGGGTGACCGGGGAGCTGTTTTTT.

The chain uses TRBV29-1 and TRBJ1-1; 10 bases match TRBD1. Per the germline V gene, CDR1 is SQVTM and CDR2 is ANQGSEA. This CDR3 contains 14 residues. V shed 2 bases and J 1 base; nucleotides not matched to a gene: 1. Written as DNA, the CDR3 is TGCAGCGTTGAATGGGACAGGGGGAACACTGAAGCTTTCTTT. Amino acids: CSVEWDRGNTEAFF.

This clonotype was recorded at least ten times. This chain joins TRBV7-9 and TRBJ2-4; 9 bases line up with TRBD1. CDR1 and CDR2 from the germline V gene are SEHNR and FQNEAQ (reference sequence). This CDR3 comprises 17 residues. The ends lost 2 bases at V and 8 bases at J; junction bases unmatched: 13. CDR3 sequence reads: CASSLMGQGLPGDIQYF. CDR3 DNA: TGTGCCAGCAGCTTAATGGGACAGGGCCTACCGGGGGACATTCAGTACTTC.

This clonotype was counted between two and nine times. The CDR3 loop reads CASSFVQAGGLGDTQYF. As DNA, the CDR3 is TGTGCCAGCAGTTTCGTTCAAGCGGGGGGGCTCGGAGATACGCAGTATTTT. The chain links TRBV28 to TRBJ2-3; 10 bases align to TRBD2. Germline V lookup: CDR1 MDHEN, CDR2 SYDVKM. This CDR3 contains 17 residues. Germline trimming cut 3 bases from V and 5 bases from J; bases unmatched to any gene: 11.

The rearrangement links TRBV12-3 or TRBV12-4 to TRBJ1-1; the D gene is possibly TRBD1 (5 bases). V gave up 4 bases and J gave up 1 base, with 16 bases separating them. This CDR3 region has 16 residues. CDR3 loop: CASSSQRTPRNTEAFF. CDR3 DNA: TGTGCCAGCAGTTCCCAACGGACACCTAGGAACACTGAAGCTTTCTTT.

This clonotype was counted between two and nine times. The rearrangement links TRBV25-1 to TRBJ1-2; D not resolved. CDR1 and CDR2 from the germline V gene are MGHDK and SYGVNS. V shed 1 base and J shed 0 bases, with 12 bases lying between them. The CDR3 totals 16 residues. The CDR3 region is CASSEFGREANYGYTF. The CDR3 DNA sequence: TGTGCCAGCAGTGAATTCGGTAGGGAAGCTAACTATGGCTACACCTTC.

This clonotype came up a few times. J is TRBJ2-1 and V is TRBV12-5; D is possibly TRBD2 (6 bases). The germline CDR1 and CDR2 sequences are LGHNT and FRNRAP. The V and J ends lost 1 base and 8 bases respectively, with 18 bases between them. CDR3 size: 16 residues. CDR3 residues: CASGLGRDSPSDEQFF. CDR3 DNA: TGTGCTAGTGGTTTGGGCCGGGACTCCCCTTCCGATGAGCAGTTCTTC. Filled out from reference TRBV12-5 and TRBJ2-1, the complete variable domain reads DARVTQTPRHKVTEMGQEVTMRCQPILGHNTVFWYRQTMMQGLELLAYFRNRAPLDDSGMPKDRFSAEMPDATLATLKIQPSEPRDSAVYFCASGLGRDSPSDEQFFGPGTRLTVL.

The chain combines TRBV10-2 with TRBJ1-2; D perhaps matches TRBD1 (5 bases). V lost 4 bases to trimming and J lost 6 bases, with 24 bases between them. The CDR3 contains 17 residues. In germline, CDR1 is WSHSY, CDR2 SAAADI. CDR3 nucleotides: TGCGCCAGCAGTGTGTCGCACCGGGACCCGTTTTACCATGGCTACACCTTC. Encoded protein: CASSVSHRDPFYHGYTF.

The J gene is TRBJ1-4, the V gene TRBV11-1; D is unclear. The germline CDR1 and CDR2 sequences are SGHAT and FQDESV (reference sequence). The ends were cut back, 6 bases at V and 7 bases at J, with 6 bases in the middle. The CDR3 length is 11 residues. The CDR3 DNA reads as TGTGCCAGCAGAATCGCTGAAAAACTGTTTTTT. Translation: CASRIAEKLFF.

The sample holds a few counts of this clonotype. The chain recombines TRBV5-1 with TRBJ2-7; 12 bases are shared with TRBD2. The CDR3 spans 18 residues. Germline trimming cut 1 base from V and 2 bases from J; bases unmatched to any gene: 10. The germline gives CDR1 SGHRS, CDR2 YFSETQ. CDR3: CASSLTVALAGGTYEQYF. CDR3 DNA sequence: TGCGCCAGCAGCTTGACAGTGGCCCTAGCGGGGGGGACCTACGAGCAGTACTTC.

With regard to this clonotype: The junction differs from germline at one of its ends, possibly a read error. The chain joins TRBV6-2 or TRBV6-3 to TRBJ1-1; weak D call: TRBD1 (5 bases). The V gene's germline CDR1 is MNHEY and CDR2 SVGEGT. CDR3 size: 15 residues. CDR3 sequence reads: CASSLEDMLNTESFF. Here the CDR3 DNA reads TGTGCCAGCAGCCTTGAGGACATGCTGAACACTGAATCTTTCTTT.

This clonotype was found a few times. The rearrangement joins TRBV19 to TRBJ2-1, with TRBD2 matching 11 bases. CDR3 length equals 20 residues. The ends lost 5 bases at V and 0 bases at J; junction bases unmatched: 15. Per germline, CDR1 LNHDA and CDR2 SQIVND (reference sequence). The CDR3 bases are TGTGCCAGTAGTGCCCAAGACCTAGCGGGGGGCCATAGCTCCTACAATGAGCAGTTCTTC. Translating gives CASSAQDLAGGHSSYNEQFF.

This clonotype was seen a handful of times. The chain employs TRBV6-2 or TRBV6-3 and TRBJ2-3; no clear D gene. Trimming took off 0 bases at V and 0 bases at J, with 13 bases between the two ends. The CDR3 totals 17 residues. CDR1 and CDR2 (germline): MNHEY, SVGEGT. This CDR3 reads CASSYSSRAESTDTQYF. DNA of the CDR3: TGTGCCAGCAGTTACTCGAGCCGGGCAGAGAGCACAGATACGCAGTATTTT.

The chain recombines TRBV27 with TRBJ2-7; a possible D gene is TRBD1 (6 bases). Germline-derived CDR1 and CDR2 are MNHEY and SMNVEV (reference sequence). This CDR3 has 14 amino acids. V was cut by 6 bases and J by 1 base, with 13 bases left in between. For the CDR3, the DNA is TGTGCCAGCAGATTACAGGGAATTTCCTACGAGCAGTACTTC. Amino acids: CASRLQGISYEQYF.

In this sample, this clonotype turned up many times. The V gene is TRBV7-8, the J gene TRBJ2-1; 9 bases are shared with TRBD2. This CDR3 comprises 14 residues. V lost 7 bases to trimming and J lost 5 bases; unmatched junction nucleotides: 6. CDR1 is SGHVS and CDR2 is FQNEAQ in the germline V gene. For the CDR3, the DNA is TGTGCCAGCAACCTCCGGACTAGCGACAATGAGCAGTTCTTC. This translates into CASNLRTSDNEQFF.

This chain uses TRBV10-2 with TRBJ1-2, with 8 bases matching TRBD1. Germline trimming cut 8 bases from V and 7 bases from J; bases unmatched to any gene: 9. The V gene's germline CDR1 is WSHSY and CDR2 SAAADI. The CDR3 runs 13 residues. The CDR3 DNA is TGCGCCAGCGGGATGGACAGGGATTTTGGCTACACCTTC. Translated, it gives CASGMDRDFGYTF.

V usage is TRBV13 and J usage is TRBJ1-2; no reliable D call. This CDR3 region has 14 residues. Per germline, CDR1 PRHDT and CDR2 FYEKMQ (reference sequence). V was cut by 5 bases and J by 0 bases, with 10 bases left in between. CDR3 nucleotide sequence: TGTGCCAGCAGCCAAGTCGGACCTAACTATGGCTACACCTTC. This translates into CASSQVGPNYGYTF.

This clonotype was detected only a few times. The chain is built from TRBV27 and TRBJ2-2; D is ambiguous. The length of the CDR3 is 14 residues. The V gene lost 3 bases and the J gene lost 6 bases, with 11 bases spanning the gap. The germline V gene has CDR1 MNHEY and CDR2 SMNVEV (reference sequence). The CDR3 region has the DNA TGTGCCAGCAGTTTTGTATCCTCCGCCGGGGAGCTGTTTTTT. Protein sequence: CASSFVSSAGELFF.

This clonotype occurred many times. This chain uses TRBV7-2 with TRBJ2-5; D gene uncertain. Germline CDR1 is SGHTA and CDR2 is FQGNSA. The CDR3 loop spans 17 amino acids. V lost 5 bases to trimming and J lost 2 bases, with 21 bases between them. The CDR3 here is CASSPLKRLTRQETQYF. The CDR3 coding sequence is TGTGCCAGCAGCCCTTTAAAGAGGCTTACCAGACAAGAGACCCAGTACTTC.

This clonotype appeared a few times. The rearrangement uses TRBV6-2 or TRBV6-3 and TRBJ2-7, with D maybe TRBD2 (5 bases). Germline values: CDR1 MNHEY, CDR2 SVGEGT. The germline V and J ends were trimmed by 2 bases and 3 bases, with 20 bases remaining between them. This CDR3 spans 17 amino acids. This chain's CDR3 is CASSYPTTGGLHYEQYV. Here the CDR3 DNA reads TGTGCCAGCAGTTACCCAACCACCGGAGGACTTCACTACGAGCAGTACGTC.

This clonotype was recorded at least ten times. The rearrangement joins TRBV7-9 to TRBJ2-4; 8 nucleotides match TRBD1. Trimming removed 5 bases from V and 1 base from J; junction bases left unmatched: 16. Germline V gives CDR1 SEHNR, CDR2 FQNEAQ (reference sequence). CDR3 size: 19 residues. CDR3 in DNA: TGTGCCAGCAGCCCAGCCGGGTCACAGGGGGTCGGGGCCAAAAACATTCAGTACTTC. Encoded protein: CASSPAGSQGVGAKNIQYF.

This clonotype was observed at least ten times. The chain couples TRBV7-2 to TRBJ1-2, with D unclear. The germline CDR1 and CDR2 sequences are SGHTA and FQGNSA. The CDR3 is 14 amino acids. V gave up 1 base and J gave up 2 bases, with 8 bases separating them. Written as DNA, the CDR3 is TGTGCCAGCAGCTTAGATGGGTGGAACTATGGCTACACCTTC. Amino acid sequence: CASSLDGWNYGYTF. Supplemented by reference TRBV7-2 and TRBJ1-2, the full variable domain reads GAGVSQSPSNKVTEKGKDVELRCDPISGHTALYWYRQSLGQGLEFLIYFQGNSAPDKSGLPSDRFSAERTGGSVSTLTIQRTQQEDSAVYLCASSLDGWNYGYTFGSGTRLTVV.

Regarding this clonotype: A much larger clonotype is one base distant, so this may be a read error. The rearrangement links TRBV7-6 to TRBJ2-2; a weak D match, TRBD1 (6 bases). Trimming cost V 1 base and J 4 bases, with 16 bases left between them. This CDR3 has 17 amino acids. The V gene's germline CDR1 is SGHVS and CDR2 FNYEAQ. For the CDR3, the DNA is TGTGCCAGCAGCTTAGATTCCATAGGGGGAATCACCGGGGAGCTGTTTTTT. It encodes CASSLDSIGGITGELFF. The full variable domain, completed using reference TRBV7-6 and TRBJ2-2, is GAGVSQSPRYKVTKRGQDVALRCDPISGHVSLYWYRQALGQGPEFLTYFNYEAQQDKSGLPNDRFSAERPEGSISTLTIQRTEQRDSAMYRCASSLDSIGGITGELFFGEGSRLTVL.

The CDR3, as DNA: TGTGCCAGTAGTATCGAGGGGGGGCAAAATGAGCAGTTCTTC. Its protein is CASSIEGGQNEQFF. This chain joins TRBV19 and TRBJ2-1, with D tentatively TRBD2 (7 bases). Between the trimmed V and J ends, which lost 3 bases and 7 bases, there was a span of 13 bases. Germline V gene sequence: CDR1 LNHDA, CDR2 SQIVND (reference sequence). This CDR3 contains 14 residues. Based on the CDR3 plus reference TRBV19 and TRBJ2-1, the full variable domain is DGGITQSPKYLFRKEGQNVTLSCEQNLNHDAMYWYRQDPGQGLRLIYYSQIVNDFQKGDIAEGYSVSREKKESFPLTVTSAQKNPTAFYLCASSIEGGQNEQFFGPGTRLTVL.

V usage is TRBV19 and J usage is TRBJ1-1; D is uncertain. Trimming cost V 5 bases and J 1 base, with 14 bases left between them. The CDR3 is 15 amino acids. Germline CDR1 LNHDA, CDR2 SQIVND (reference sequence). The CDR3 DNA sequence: TGTGCCAGTAGTGACGCCGCGGGCGAGAACACTGAAGCTTTCTTT. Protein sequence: CASSDAAGENTEAFF.

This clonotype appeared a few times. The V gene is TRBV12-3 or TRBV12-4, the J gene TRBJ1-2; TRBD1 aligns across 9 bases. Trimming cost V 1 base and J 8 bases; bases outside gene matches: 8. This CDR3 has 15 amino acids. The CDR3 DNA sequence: TGTGCCAGCAGTTTAGGAGGGACAGGGAGTTTCGGCTACACCTTC. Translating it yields CASSLGGTGSFGYTF.